The T cell receptor beta chain described here comes from a study of blood T cell repertoires in COVID-19. Study background: Researchers got acute and convalescent COVID-19 samples from the United States, Italy and Spain. T cells, B-cell-depleted T cells, or PBMCs supplied cDNA or gDNA.

In the authors' methods: Amplification of reference gene primers provided the estimated nucleated cell counts. Only in-frame clones appear in the TCRdb table, and some are missing; sequencing was by immunoSEQ multiplex PCR. V, J and clone size are those of that table, while D and trimming were read from the DNA. The sample has roughly 110,000 clones, 84% seen once. This clone has more than one count but fewer than ten. V gave up 4 bases and J gave up 6 bases; unmatched junction bases: 6. CDR3 size: 14 residues. The germline CDR1 and CDR2 sequences are LGHDT and YNNKEL (reference sequence). Sequenced sample: peripheral blood. The TCR originated in a human donor in a cohort sampled during active COVID-19. The genes are TRBV3-1 (or the pseudogene TRBV3-2) and TRBJ2-7; 10 bases line up with TRBD1. The CDR3: CASSLRDRGGEQYF. For the CDR3, the DNA is TGTGCCAGCAGCCTCCGGGACAGGGGAGGCGAGCAGTACTTC.